The rows below give T cell receptor beta chains drawn from one sample of a study of cytomegalovirus exposure and HLA in healthy donors. Data came from immunoSEQ multiplex PCR; TCRdb stores just in-frame clones and leaves some out. In the table there are some 41,000 clones, 45% to 60% of which are singletons. Sequenced input: PBMCs. All receptors derive from a man aged 55 to 70 in good health and CMV-seronegative. The CDR3 runs from the conserved cysteine through the conserved F or W. D genes are given only for firm matches. A clone size is listed for some rows: how often the clone was seen (once, few, many), or a class if it is expanded.

TGTGCCAGCAGTGACTCGGGGGCGTCCTCGTACAATGAGCAGTTCTTC,CASSDSGASSYNEQFF,TRBJ2-1,few,-,TRBV6-4,16
TGCGCCAGCAGCTCGGCGGTTTCGTATGGCTACACCTTC,CASSSAVSYGYTF,TRBJ1-2,-,-,TRBV5-1,13
TGCGCCAGCAGTGCCCTAAGGGGCAATGGAGATGAGCAGTTCTTC,CASSALRGNGDEQFF,TRBJ2-1,-,-,TRBV10-1,15
TGTGCCAGCAGCTTAGGGCCCAATTCACCCCTCCACTTT,CASSLGPNSPLHF,TRBJ1-6,few,-,TRBV7-2,13
TGCAGCGTCCTGGGACACTCCCAAGAGACCCAGTACTTC,CSVLGHSQETQYF,TRBJ2-5,-,-,TRBV29-1,13
TGTGCCTGGGAGCGAAACACTGAAGCTTTCTTT,CAWERNTEAFF,TRBJ1-1,-,-,TRBV30,11
TGTGCCAGCAGCCGTTCTTTAGCCAAAAACATTCAGTACTTC,CASSRSLAKNIQYF,TRBJ2-4,-,-,TRBV6-5,14
TGTGCCACCAGCGGCCACAGGGGGCGCCGGACCCAGTACTTC,CATSGHRGRRTQYF,TRBJ2-5,-,TRBD1,TRBV15,14
TGTGCCAGCAGCTTGGGAGGTGGAATAGACACCATATATTTT,CASSLGGGIDTIYF,TRBJ1-3,-,-,TRBV7-2,14
TGTGCCAGCACCCACCGAGACACCGGGGAGCTGTTTTTT,CASTHRDTGELFF,TRBJ2-2,few,-,TRBV11-1,13
TGTGCCAGCAGCTTGGACAGCCCGGGGGTTTATGGCTACACCTTC,CASSLDSPGVYGYTF,TRBJ1-2,-,-,TRBV5-4,15
TGTGCCAGCAGCCGGGGGTGGGAAGGAGAGACCCAGTACTTC,CASSRGWEGETQYF,TRBJ2-5,-,-,TRBV7-6,14
TGTGCCAGCAGTGGGGGGGCCTACCCCAAATACGAGCAGTACTTC,CASSGGAYPKYEQYF,TRBJ2-7,-,-,TRBV7-6,15
TGTGCCAGCAGCTTAGTTATTGGGAGGCAGGGTGCAACTAATGAAAAACTGTTTTTT,CASSLVIGRQGATNEKLFF,TRBJ1-4,few,-,TRBV7-8,19
TGTGCCAGCAGCCGACGAGGGGAGCAGTACTTC,CASSRRGEQYF,TRBJ2-7,-,-,TRBV7-3,11
TGTGCCAGCAGTCCGGGACTGACTTCGGGAAACACCATATATTTT,CASSPGLTSGNTIYF,TRBJ1-3,few,-,TRBV6-6,15
TGTGCCAGCAGCCAGGGGAATCAAGAGACCCAGTACTTC,CASSQGNQETQYF,TRBJ2-5,-,-,TRBV7-3,13
TGTGCCAGCAGTGAAGTGACAGGGGGCCTGACAGATACGCAGTATTTT,CASSEVTGGLTDTQYF,TRBJ2-3,-,TRBD1,TRBV6-1,16
TGTGCCAGCAGTGGACAGGTAGGGTTCAACACTGAAGCTTTCTTT,CASSGQVGFNTEAFF,TRBJ1-1,-,TRBD1,TRBV27,15
TGTGCCAGCAGTCGGACAGGCACAGATACGCAGTATTTT,CASSRTGTDTQYF,TRBJ2-3,-,-,TRBV25-1,13
TGTGCCAGCAGCTTGGTTCTTGAGCAGTTCTTC,CASSLVLEQFF,TRBJ2-1,few,-,TRBV5-6,11
TGTGCCAGCAGCGTATCAGGGGGTAGCTACGAGCAGTACTTC,CASSVSGGSYEQYF,TRBJ2-7,-,TRBD1,TRBV9,14
TGTGCCAGTAGACCCGACAGGGGCTACGAGCAGTACTTC,CASRPDRGYEQYF,TRBJ2-7,-,TRBD1,TRBV19,13
TGTGCCAGCACCCGGACAGGGGGATTGAACACTGAAGCTTTCTTT,CASTRTGGLNTEAFF,TRBJ1-1,-,TRBD1,TRBV11-2,15
TGCGCCAGCAGGACAGGGATTAATAGCAATCAGCCCCAGCATTTT,CASRTGINSNQPQHF,TRBJ1-5,-,TRBD1,TRBV5-1,15
TGTGCCAGCAGCGCGACAGGGGGCTCCTACAATGAGCAGTTCTTC,CASSATGGSYNEQFF,TRBJ2-1,few,TRBD1,TRBV7-6,15
TGTGCCAGTAGTATAGTGGGCCAGCCGAACACTGAAGCTTTCTTT,CASSIVGQPNTEAFF,TRBJ1-1,-,-,TRBV19,15
TGTGCCAGTAGTAACAGGGGTACCTCCTACGAGCAGTACTTC,CASSNRGTSYEQYF,TRBJ2-7,-,TRBD1,TRBV19,14
TGTGCCAGCAGCTCCTGGACATCAGGGGCCCCGTACTTC,CASSSWTSGAPYF,TRBJ2-7,-,-,TRBV7-2,13
TGTGCCAGCAGTGAATGGAGGGGTAGGGCCAACGTCCTGACTTTC,CASSEWRGRANVLTF,TRBJ2-6,-,-,TRBV2,15
TGTGCCAGCAGTTACCTACCCTCCCAGAGAGGCTACGAGCAGTACTTC,CASSYLPSQRGYEQYF,TRBJ2-7,once,-,TRBV6-5,16
TGTGCCAGCAGCGTAGCGGCCAGCCCTACAGCCCAGCATTTT,CASSVAASPTAQHF,TRBJ1-5,-,-,TRBV9,14
TGTGCCAGCAGCGCACAGACAGGTCCCTATGGCAATGGCTACACCTTC,CASSAQTGPYGNGYTF,TRBJ1-2,-,-,TRBV7-8,16
TGTGCCTGGAGAGCCAGCGGTCTTGAGACCCAGTACTTC,CAWRASGLETQYF,TRBJ2-5,-,-,TRBV30,13
TGTGCCAGCAGTGACTCTTCGGGAAGTGGCTACACCTTC,CASSDSSGSGYTF,TRBJ1-2,-,-,TRBV25-1,13
TGTGCCAGCAGCCTCCTCCTCGCTGAAGCTTTCTTT,CASSLLLAEAFF,TRBJ1-1,-,-,TRBV7-9,12
TGTGCCGGACAGTTTAGCTCTGGAAACACCATATATTTT,CAGQFSSGNTIYF,TRBJ1-3,few,-,TRBV2,13
TGTGCCGGCAGTGTCGGACTAGCGGGAGGAGGCGGGGAGCTGTTTTTT,CAGSVGLAGGGGELFF,TRBJ2-2,-,TRBD2,TRBV6-4,16
TGCGCCAGCAGCCTTCCGGACAGCACCTACGAGCAGTACTTC,CASSLPDSTYEQYF,TRBJ2-7,few,-,TRBV5-1,14
TGTGCCACCAGCAGAGTCAACTCGGGGCCCCAGCATTTT,CATSRVNSGPQHF,TRBJ1-5,-,-,TRBV15,13
TGTGCCAGCAGCCCTCCACGTTTAAGCGGGAGAGAAACCGGGGAGCTGTTTTTT,CASSPPRLSGRETGELFF,TRBJ2-2,-,TRBD2,TRBV5-4,18
TGTGCCAGCAGCTTGACAGGGGTGGGGAATCAGCCCCAGCATTTT,CASSLTGVGNQPQHF,TRBJ1-5,-,TRBD1,TRBV11-3,15
TGTGCCAGCAGGCCTACCGGGACAGCGAACACTGAAGCTTTCTTT,CASRPTGTANTEAFF,TRBJ1-1,-,TRBD1,TRBV6-5,15
TGTGCCAGCAGCTCGACCCCTGAGGGGGCGAAAGAGACCCAGTACTTC,CASSSTPEGAKETQYF,TRBJ2-5,-,TRBD1,TRBV7-9,16
TGTGCCAGCAGCCCAGCGGGGGACGTAACCTACGAGCAGTACTTC,CASSPAGDVTYEQYF,TRBJ2-7,-,TRBD2,TRBV7-2,15
TGTGCCAGCAGGATCGGAGGGGTCTATGGCTACACCTTC,CASRIGGVYGYTF,TRBJ1-2,-,-,TRBV28,13
TGCAGCGTCGCCGTCGGGGATTACAATGAGCAGTTCTTC,CSVAVGDYNEQFF,TRBJ2-1,once,-,TRBV29-1,13
TGCGCCAGCAGTGAGACGGGAATTGAGGGCACTGAAGCTTTCTTT,CASSETGIEGTEAFF,TRBJ1-1,-,-,TRBV10-1,15
TGCGCCAGCAGCAAAGTTCCGGCAGGGAGGAACTACGAGCAGTACTTC,CASSKVPAGRNYEQYF,TRBJ2-7,-,-,TRBV4-1,16
TGTGCCAGCAGGATGACTAGCGGGCCCACAGATACGCAGTATTTT,CASRMTSGPTDTQYF,TRBJ2-3,few,TRBD2,TRBV6-1,15